The rows below give T cell receptor beta chains drawn from one sample of a study of shared clonotypes between healthy human individuals. Produced via immunoSEQ multiplex PCR; TCRdb's table is partial and in-frame only. The sample has approximately 2.3 million clones, about 92% seen once. The specimen sequenced was naive CD4+ T cells from PBMCs. The source of these receptors is a man aged 18 to 35 in good health. Some clones in this sample may be carry-over from other donors' samples. The CDR3 runs from the conserved cysteine through the conserved F or W. Fields, in order: D gene, J gene, V gene, CDR3 length, CDR3 protein. A D gene is named only where the DNA matches it firmly.

>-|TRBJ2-2|TRBV7-3|16
CASSPLGRANTGELFF
>-|TRBJ1-1|TRBV7-3|16
CASSLLGVNMNTEAFF
>-|TRBJ2-5|TRBV29-1|14
CSARDTGGGETQYF
>-|TRBJ2-5|TRBV14|15
CASSPGWGREETQYF
>-|TRBJ2-7|TRBV9|16
CASSANSAQGRHEQYF
>TRBD1|TRBJ1-2|TRBV28|15
CASSLRQGPNYGYTF
>-|TRBJ2-7|TRBV7-9|14
CASSRRDRTYEQYF
>TRBD1|TRBJ2-1|TRBV13|14
CASSSRQGVHEQFF
>TRBD2|TRBJ2-7|TRBV5-4|15
CASSLVGGALREQYF
>TRBD1|TRBJ1-1|TRBV5-1|15
CASSSEGASNTEAFF
>-|TRBJ2-1|TRBV30|13
CAWRGYSYNEQFF
>-|TRBJ2-7|TRBV5-1|11
CASEEGNEQYF
>-|TRBJ2-3|TRBV18|15
CASLQRTGATDTQYF
>TRBD1|TRBJ1-5|TRBV28|14
CASRVRDSNQPQHF
>TRBD1|TRBJ1-4|TRBV25-1|15
CASSEFRTGSEKLFF
>TRBD1|TRBJ2-7|TRBV30|20
CAWLPRWWDSDSRRSYEQYF
>TRBD1|TRBJ1-5|TRBV7-9|16
CASSLGRTGRNQPQHF
>-|TRBJ2-1|TRBV5-1|12
CASSFANNEQFF
>TRBD2|TRBJ2-1|TRBV5-4|15
CASSLASGRAIEQFF
>TRBD1|TRBJ1-4|TRBV5-1|15
CASSFSGQFNEKLFF
>TRBD2|-|TRBV5-1|16
CASSSGDGRESYEQYF
>-|TRBJ1-5|TRBV28|13
CASSSPGSQPQHF
>-|TRBJ1-4|TRBV18|13
CASSPGLNEKLFF